The entry that follows covers one T cell receptor beta chain sequence. It has no known antigen specificity. Base qualities were left out, and no much larger clone turns up one base away. This sample was included in a study of blood T cell repertoires in COVID-19 (dated by TCRdb to 2020 to 2021). About the investigation overall: The collaborator samples originated in the United States, Italy and Spain and spanned the acute and convalescent phases of COVID-19. The material from the prospective study consisted of cDNA or gDNA derived from T cells, B-cell-depleted T cells, or PBMCs. Subjects who had been exposed to COVID-19, were actively infected with it, or had recovered from it provided the deeply sampled blood TCRbeta repertoires that made up the dataset. The repertoires were released in a freely available public database intended as a resource for research on the immune response to SARS-CoV-2. Samples were obtained from the ongoing ImmuneRACE study (first 160 participants) and from 1,254 subjects provided by 6 global collaborators. Nearly every sample came with metadata listing a de-identified subject ID, COVID-19 status, age in years and sex. HLA class I and class II types, where available, came from metadata supplied by the sample provider rather than from assay-based typing. Broad study findings and their caveats: How much clinical and demographic metadata was included differed by source and by participant, and the metadata was provided uncurated.

The germline V gene (reference sequence) yields SGHAT for CDR1 and FQDESV for CDR2. The V and J ends are trimmed by 2 bases and 1 base, leaving 5 bases between them. The CDR3 sequence holds 13 residues, the cysteine and phenylalanine included. Just the 39-base CDR3 DNA is kept, in frame starting at base 1. The immunoSEQ Assay, a bias-controlled multiplex PCR, was used to amplify TCRbeta CDR3 regions from genomic DNA. The authors processed their data as follows. The number of nucleated cells in each sample was estimated by amplification of reference gene primers within the assay. To quantify the absolute abundance of each unique TCRbeta CDR3 rearrangement, sequence reads were collapsed and filtered. For each sample, productive Simpson clonality was calculated by taking the square root of Simpson's diversity index across productive rearrangements. Here the immuneACCESS table is served through TCRdb, limited to in-frame sequences with V and J called. Missing clones are a known gap in these copies; in checked studies unresolved V genes cover under half, and the rest lacks a known reason. That table gives V, J and clone size, and the DNA gave D and trimming. Here the sample has fewer than 250,000 clones; around nine tenths occur a single time. The top ten hold roughly 14% of the sample.

In the prospective study, participants were roughly 18 to 90 years old, resided in 24 geographic areas of the United States, and were enrolled through a virtual design. In the prospective study, participants were assigned to cohorts based on the clinical history participants reported in a screening survey and a study questionnaire. In the prospective study, whole blood, serum and a nasopharyngeal or oropharyngeal swab were collected from each participant by mobile phlebotomists. Additional blood draws and questionnaires over an approximately two-month period could optionally be provided by prospective study participants. Before DNA extraction, prospective study blood samples were shipped either frozen or at room temperature.

The sequenced sample consisted of PBMCs or T cells enriched from blood (not recorded which). The V gene is TRBV11-1 and the J gene is TRBJ1-1, with no confident D gene call. This TCR derives from a woman aged 45 to 65 with acute COVID-19. The CDR3 amino acid sequence is: CASSLNGNTEAFF. The DNA is TGTGCCAGCAGCTTAAACGGGAACACTGAAGCTTTCTTT.